The clone carrying this TCR beta chain was seen just once. This entry is derived from a study of blood T cell repertoires in COVID-19. Study overall: PBMCs, B-cell-depleted T cells, or T cells were the source of the cDNA or gDNA that made up the material.

Patients from Seattle were sampled longitudinally, starting during active infection. This CDR3 spans 14 amino acids. Trimming cost V 2 bases and J 3 bases, with 10 bases left between them. Germline lookup yields CDR1 SEHNR and CDR2 FQNEAQ (reference sequence). Original analysis: For nucleated cells, counts were estimated from reference gene primer amplification. TCRdb's table, derived via immunoSEQ multiplex PCR, lists solely in-frame clones and lacks some. That table supplies the V and J calls and clone size; D and trimming were determined from the DNA. The sample records a few hundred thousand clones, 85% being singletons.

Sequencing used peripheral blood. V and J are TRBV7-9 and TRBJ1-2; no definite D call. This TCR was sampled from a woman aged 65 to 85 with COVID-19, enrolled during active disease. CDR3 coding DNA: TGTGCCAGCAGCTTATGGGGAGCCGACTATGGCTACACCTTC. This codes for CASSLWGADYGYTF. Full variable domain (rest looked up from reference TRBV7-9 and TRBJ1-2): DTGVSQNPRHKITKRGQNVTFRCDPISEHNRLYWYRQTLGQGPEFLTYFQNEAQLEKSRLLSDRFSAERPKGSFSTLEIQRTEQGDSAMYLCASSLWGADYGYTFGSGTRLTVV.